These 15 T cell receptor beta chains were all obtained from the same sample, sequenced in a study of blood T cell repertoires in COVID-19. Some clones are missing from TCRdb's copy, which holds only in-frame ones; the method was immunoSEQ multiplex PCR. The table shows over 250,000 clones, with around 91% occurring only once. The source material was peripheral blood. The receptor set was obtained from a woman aged 60-75 years with acute or convalescent COVID-19.

The chain links TRBV27 to TRBJ1-1, with TRBD1 identical over 8 bases. Trimming took 6 bases from V and 5 from J; bases not matched to a gene: 5. Germline V gene lookup returns CDR1 MNHEY and CDR2 SMNVEV (reference sequence). The CDR3 sequence is 13 residues long. The CDR3 coding sequence is TGTGCCAGCAGAGGGACAGGCGGAACTGAAGCTTTCTTT. Protein: CASRGTGGTEAFF.

The rearrangement uses TRBV5-4 and TRBJ1-1; TRBD1 matches 10 bases. Trimming took 0 bases from V and 4 from J; bases not matched to a gene: 0. The CDR3 extends over 14 amino acids. The V gene's germline CDR1 is SGHNT and CDR2 YYREEE (reference sequence). CDR3 DNA sequence: TGTGCCAGCAGCTTGGGGGACAGGGGCACTGAAGCTTTCTTT. Protein product: CASSLGDRGTEAFF. Based on the CDR3 plus reference TRBV5-4 and TRBJ1-1, the full variable domain is ETGVTQSPTHLIKTRGQQVTLRCSSQSGHNTVSWYQQALGQGPQFIFQYYREEENGRGNFPPRFSGLQFPNYSSELNVNALELDDSALYLCASSLGDRGTEAFFGQGTRLTVV.

The chain has TRBV25-1 and TRBJ1-1; D is unclear. Trimming removed 1 base from V and 8 bases from J, with 14 bases in between. From germline, CDR1 is MGHDK and CDR2 SYGVNS. CDR3 size: 14 residues. The CDR3 spells CASSELIVGAEAFF. The CDR3 region has the DNA TGTGCCAGCAGTGAATTAATCGTAGGAGCCGAAGCTTTCTTT.

As regards this clone: Sequence at one end of the junction differs from germline and may be a read error. The V and J genes are TRBV27 and TRBJ2-1, with TRBD2 matching over 9 bases. The V gene's germline CDR1 is MNHEY and CDR2 SMNVEV (reference sequence). The CDR3 contains 15 residues. This chain's CDR3 is CTSSSSGGFYNEQFF. CDR3 nucleotide sequence: TGTACCAGCAGTTCCAGCGGGGGGTTCTACAATGAGCAGTTCTTC.

This clone was picked up a small number of times. The CDR3 region has the DNA TGTGCCAGCAGTTACCCGGGACAGGTCTATGGCTACACCTTC. Its translation is CASSYPGQVYGYTF. The genes are TRBV6-2 or TRBV6-3 and TRBJ1-2; 8 nucleotides line up with TRBD1. Trimming at V came to 2 bases and at J to 4 bases, leaving 3 bases not matched to a gene. This CDR3 is built from 14 residues. Germline loops: CDR1 MNHEY, CDR2 SVGEGT.

The chain uses TRBV14 and TRBJ2-1, with a tentative D call TRBD1 (6 bases). The CDR3 spans 16 residues. Trimming shortened V by 4 bases and J by 6 bases, and 19 bases separated the two germline ends. Germline-derived CDR1 and CDR2 are SGHDN and FVKESK. The CDR3 here is CASSPQGAVGGNEQFF. The CDR3 nucleotides read TGTGCCAGCAGCCCACAGGGAGCCGTTGGGGGCAATGAGCAGTTCTTC.

The V call is TRBV24-1, the J call TRBJ2-1, with TRBD2 identical over 7 bases. The CDR3 is 14 residues long. The V gene end was trimmed by 6 bases and the J gene end by 2 bases; junction bases not matched to a gene: 3. Germline V gene sequence: CDR1 KGHDR, CDR2 SFDVKD. This chain's CDR3 is CATSPSGAYNEQFF. Here the CDR3 DNA reads TGTGCCACCAGTCCCAGCGGGGCCTACAATGAGCAGTTCTTC.

Only a few counts were recorded for this clone. The CDR3 bases are TGTGCCAGCAGCTTTCCTACAGTTGAAGCTTTCTTT. Translating it yields CASSFPTVEAFF. This chain connects TRBV5-5 to TRBJ1-1; no clear D gene. This CDR3 spans 12 amino acids. Germline-derived CDR1 and CDR2 are SGHKS and YYEKEE (reference sequence). V dropped 2 bases and J dropped 7 bases, with 9 bases sitting between them.

This chain connects TRBV19 to TRBJ1-2; possibly TRBD1 for D (6 bases). Germline V gene lookup returns CDR1 LNHDA and CDR2 SQIVND (reference sequence). There are 14 residues in the CDR3. Trimming pared 5 bases from V and 5 bases from J, leaving 15 bases between. The CDR3 nucleotides read TGTGCCAGTAGTTCTACAGGGAGGGTATATGGCTACACCTTC. Amino acid sequence: CASSSTGRVYGYTF.

The chain is built from TRBV4-3 and TRBJ1-2; 7 nucleotides agree with TRBD1. The CDR3 contains 11 residues. The trim removed 4 bases at V and 8 bases at J, leaving 1 base unmatched. Germline loops: CDR1 LGHNA, CDR2 YSLEER. The CDR3 protein is CASSRGGGYTF. CDR3 sequence (DNA): TGCGCCAGCAGCCGAGGGGGCGGCTACACCTTC.

This rearrangement joins TRBV19 to TRBJ2-1, with 10 bases matching TRBD2. The CDR3 is 18 residues long. Looked up from germline, CDR1 is LNHDA and CDR2 is SQIVND (reference sequence). The junction had 10 bases not matched to a gene; V was cut back by 2 bases and J by 3 bases. The DNA for the CDR3 is TGTGCCAGTAGTATACAAGTCAGCGGGGGGGCCAACTACAATGAGCAGTTCTTC. Its translation: CASSIQVSGGANYNEQFF.

This clone was observed a single time. V and J are TRBV6-5 and TRBJ1-1; D is possibly TRBD1 (5 bases). The germline CDR1 and CDR2 sequences are MNHEY and SVGAGI. The CDR3 extends over 13 amino acids. Trimming stripped 8 bases from V and 3 bases from J, with 13 bases between. DNA of the CDR3: TGTGCCAGCTCCCGGGGAGGGGACACTGAAGCTTTCTTT. Protein product: CASSRGGDTEAFF.

The CDR3 region is CASSPQTGTESPLHF. CDR3 nucleotide sequence: TGTGCCAGCAGCCCCCAGACAGGAACGGAATCACCCCTCCACTTT. This chain links TRBV7-2 with TRBJ1-6, with D perhaps matching TRBD1 (6 bases). Germline V gene data show CDR1 as SGHTA and CDR2 as FQGNSA. This CDR3 comprises 15 residues. Trimming took 5 bases from V and 10 from J, leaving 18 bases between them.

This sequence joins TRBV10-3 and TRBJ2-2, with TRBD2 identical over 8 bases. The CDR3 is 14 amino acids. Germline CDR1 is ENHRY and CDR2 is SYGVKD. J lost 5 bases, V lost 6 bases, and 5 bases had no gene match. The CDR3 sequence is CAIRTSGNTGELFF. The DNA of the CDR3 is TGTGCCATCAGAACTAGCGGTAATACCGGGGAGCTGTTTTTT.

The chain combines TRBV29-1 with TRBJ1-2; D unresolved. This CDR3 contains 12 residues. Trimming shortened V by 7 bases and J by 2 bases, and 11 bases separated the two germline ends. Germline values: CDR1 SQVTM, CDR2 ANQGSEA. DNA of the CDR3: TGCAGCGCCTATACGGGGAACTATGGCTACACCTTC. Protein: CSAYTGNYGYTF. Filled out from reference TRBV29-1 and TRBJ1-2, the complete variable domain reads SAVISQKPSRDICQRGTSLTIQCQVDSQVTMMFWYRQQPGQSLTLIATANQGSEATYESGFVIDKFPISRPNLTFSTLTVSNMSPEDSSIYLCSAYTGNYGYTFGSGTRLTVV.